A selection of T cell receptor beta chains follows, all from one sample in a study of regulatory T cells in long-lasting Graves disease. TCRdb recomputed calls from the multiplex PCR reads with MiXCR, one row per CDR3 protein. Of roughly 320,000 distinct CDR3 sequences in the sample, roughly a sixth were seen once. These data also featured in a second study, about T cells in Graves' hyperthyroidism and ophthalmopathy.

This sample comprised peripheral blood mononuclear cells (PBMCs), obtained at new diagnosis, from a patient treated with antithyroid drugs. The receptor source for this set is a man aged 40-55 years with Graves disease. Each CDR3 is given with its conserved first and last residue. The D gene is left open where the match is weak. Rows may omit the clone size; those that give it use once, few, many or a size class.

V gene: TRBV11-2; J gene: TRBJ2-7; clone size: many; D gene: TRBD1; CDR3 DNA: TGTGCCAGCAGCCCATACAGGGGAGTCGAGCAGTACTTC; CDR3 protein: CASSPYRGVEQYF
V gene: TRBV5-1; J gene: TRBJ2-1; clone size: few; D gene: NA; CDR3 DNA: TGCGCCAGCAGCTTGATGACCCCCACCTACAATGAGCAGTTCTTC; CDR3 protein: CASSLMTPTYNEQFF
V gene: TRBV28; J gene: TRBJ1-4; clone size: few; D gene: NA; CDR3 DNA: TGTGCCAGCAGGCGGCAGTGGGTTGAAAAACTGTTTTTT; CDR3 protein: CASRRQWVEKLFF
V gene: TRBV5-5; J gene: TRBJ1-1; clone size: NA; D gene: TRBD1; CDR3 DNA: TGTGCCAGCAGCGCCGGGACAGGGGCAAACACTGAAGCTTTCTTT; CDR3 protein: CASSAGTGANTEAFF
V gene: TRBV4-1; J gene: TRBJ2-6; clone size: many; D gene: NA; CDR3 DNA: TGCGCCAGCAGCCAAGATCCGGGAGCCGGGGCCAACGTCCTGACTTTC; CDR3 protein: CASSQDPGAGANVLTF
V gene: TRBV20-1; J gene: TRBJ2-5; clone size: many; D gene: NA; CDR3 DNA: TGCAGTGCCCCTCCCGATGGAGAGACCCAGTACTTC; CDR3 protein: CSAPPDGETQYF
V gene: TRBV25-1; J gene: TRBJ2-3; clone size: NA; D gene: NA; CDR3 DNA: TGTGCCAGCAGTGAACGGGATTCAGATACGCAGTATTTT; CDR3 protein: CASSERDSDTQYF
V gene: TRBV4-2; J gene: TRBJ2-2; clone size: NA; D gene: TRBD1; CDR3 DNA: TGTGCCAGCAGCCAACCGGGACAGGGGGCAGGGGAGCTGTTTTTT; CDR3 protein: CASSQPGQGAGELFF
V gene: TRBV18; J gene: TRBJ2-2; clone size: NA; D gene: TRBD2; CDR3 DNA: TGTGCCAGCTCGTCCGGGACTAAGAACACCGGGGAGCTGTTTTTT; CDR3 protein: CASSSGTKNTGELFF
V gene: TRBV5-1; J gene: TRBJ1-1; clone size: NA; D gene: TRBD1; CDR3 DNA: TGCGCCAGCAGCATGGACAGGGGAGCCCCTGAAGCTTTCTTT; CDR3 protein: CASSMDRGAPEAFF
V gene: TRBV29-1; J gene: TRBJ2-1; clone size: NA; D gene: TRBD2; CDR3 DNA: TGCAGCGTGCGCGGGGGGGAGGGCAATGAGCAGTTCTTC; CDR3 protein: CSVRGGEGNEQFF
V gene: TRBV20-1; J gene: TRBJ1-5; clone size: many; D gene: NA; CDR3 DNA: TGCAGCGGGTCTGCCGGGACACAAAGATCAGCCCAGCATTTT; CDR3 protein: CSGSAGTQRSAQHF
V gene: TRBV6-5; J gene: TRBJ2-4; clone size: NA; D gene: NA; CDR3 DNA: TGTGCCAGCAGTACTCGGGGAGTAGCCAAAAACATTCAGTACTTC; CDR3 protein: CASSTRGVAKNIQYF
V gene: TRBV4-1; J gene: TRBJ2-5; clone size: NA; D gene: NA; CDR3 DNA: TGCGCCAGCAGCTTCCGACCTCTGCTCTACCAAGAGACCCAGTACTTC; CDR3 protein: CASSFRPLLYQETQYF
V gene: TRBV10-3; J gene: TRBJ1-1; clone size: many; D gene: NA; CDR3 DNA: TGTGCCATCAGTGAGTCGATCCAGAACACTGAAGCTTTCTTT; CDR3 protein: CAISESIQNTEAFF
V gene: TRBV27; J gene: TRBJ1-1; clone size: few; D gene: NA; CDR3 DNA: TGTGCCAGCAGCTTCGATTCCCTGAACACTGAAGCTTTCTTT; CDR3 protein: CASSFDSLNTEAFF
V gene: TRBV12-3/TRBV12-4; J gene: TRBJ2-7; clone size: many; D gene: NA; CDR3 DNA: TGTGCCAGCAGGGTAGGGGCCCGTCTCGAGCAGTACTTC; CDR3 protein: CASRVGARLEQYF
V gene: TRBV10-2; J gene: TRBJ1-2; clone size: many; D gene: NA; CDR3 DNA: TGCGCCAGCAGTGAGGGAAAGGGTCTCCACTATGGCTACACCTTC; CDR3 protein: CASSEGKGLHYGYTF
V gene: TRBV27; J gene: TRBJ1-6; clone size: many; D gene: TRBD1; CDR3 DNA: TGTGCCAGCAGTTCTACCGGGACAGGGACGTGGACCTATAATTCACCCCTCCACTTT; CDR3 protein: CASSSTGTGTWTYNSPLHF
V gene: TRBV3-1; J gene: TRBJ1-2; clone size: few; D gene: NA; CDR3 DNA: TGTGCCAGCAGCCAGACAGGCCAATGGGATGGCTACACCTTC; CDR3 protein: CASSQTGQWDGYTF
V gene: TRBV6-5; J gene: TRBJ2-5; clone size: many; D gene: TRBD2; CDR3 DNA: TGTGCCAGCAGTTACTCTAGCGGGGTGTACCAAGAGACCCAGTACTTC; CDR3 protein: CASSYSSGVYQETQYF
V gene: TRBV5-5; J gene: TRBJ2-1; clone size: few; D gene: TRBD1; CDR3 DNA: TGTGCCAGCAGCTTTACAGGGGGCGATGAGCAGTTCTTC; CDR3 protein: CASSFTGGDEQFF
V gene: TRBV12-3/TRBV12-4; J gene: TRBJ2-5; clone size: many; D gene: NA; CDR3 DNA: TGTGCCAGCCACCCACCCGGACGTCCAGAGACCCAGTACTTC; CDR3 protein: CASHPPGRPETQYF
V gene: TRBV7-9; J gene: TRBJ2-7; clone size: NA; D gene: NA; CDR3 DNA: TGTGCCAGCAGCTCCGGACAGGGCGGGGGCTACGAGCAGTACTTC; CDR3 protein: CASSSGQGGGYEQYF
V gene: TRBV2; J gene: TRBJ2-7; clone size: many; D gene: NA; CDR3 DNA: TGTGCCAGCAGTGGACAGCCCCTCCTGGACTACGAGCAGTACTTC; CDR3 protein: CASSGQPLLDYEQYF
V gene: TRBV28; J gene: TRBJ2-2; clone size: few; D gene: NA; CDR3 DNA: TGTGCCAGCAGGCTCACGGCGGCGGGGGCGGGACCCGGGGAGCTGTTTTTT; CDR3 protein: CASRLTAAGAGPGELFF
V gene: TRBV19; J gene: TRBJ2-1; clone size: few; D gene: NA; CDR3 DNA: TGTGCCAGTACCTCTCAGGCGTCCTACAATGAGCAGTTCTTC; CDR3 protein: CASTSQASYNEQFF
V gene: TRBV9; J gene: TRBJ2-3; clone size: many; D gene: NA; CDR3 DNA: TGTGCCAGCAGCGTAGATAGGGGCACAGATACGCAGTATTTT; CDR3 protein: CASSVDRGTDTQYF
V gene: TRBV7-3; J gene: TRBJ1-1; clone size: NA; D gene: NA; CDR3 DNA: TGTGCCAGCAGCTTAACGCTTTGGGGATGGGGCACTGAAGCTTTCTTT; CDR3 protein: CASSLTLWGWGTEAFF
V gene: TRBV5-1; J gene: TRBJ2-3; clone size: NA; D gene: NA; CDR3 DNA: TGCGCCAGCATTGGACCAGGTGGAGATACGCAGTATTTT; CDR3 protein: CASIGPGGDTQYF
V gene: TRBV14; J gene: TRBJ1-6; clone size: NA; D gene: NA; CDR3 DNA: TGTGCCAGCAGCCAGGGAGTTGCTGGTTCACCCCTCCACTTT; CDR3 protein: CASSQGVAGSPLHF
V gene: TRBV18; J gene: TRBJ1-2; clone size: many; D gene: NA; CDR3 DNA: TGTGCCAGCTCACCAATGGCAGACGGTCCGAGGGGCTACACCTTC; CDR3 protein: CASSPMADGPRGYTF
V gene: TRBV20-1; J gene: TRBJ2-7; clone size: few; D gene: NA; CDR3 DNA: TGCAGTGCTAGAGATACTCGACACTCCTACGAGCAGTACTTC; CDR3 protein: CSARDTRHSYEQYF
V gene: TRBV20-1; J gene: TRBJ1-2; clone size: few; D gene: NA; CDR3 DNA: TGCAGTGCTAGGATACAGAGCTATGGCTACACCTTC; CDR3 protein: CSARIQSYGYTF
V gene: TRBV2; J gene: TRBJ2-3; clone size: many; D gene: TRBD2; CDR3 DNA: TGTGCCAGCGATACTAGGCGGGGGGGCCGAAGGGGCACAGATACGCAGTATTTT; CDR3 protein: CASDTRRGGRRGTDTQYF
V gene: TRBV2; J gene: TRBJ2-7; clone size: NA; D gene: NA; CDR3 DNA: TGTGCCAGCAGTGTAGGCAGGGAGGACTACGAGCAGTACTTC; CDR3 protein: CASSVGREDYEQYF